The rows below give T cell receptor beta chains drawn from one sample of a study of T cell repertoires in cytomegalovirus infection. TCRdb processed the reads anew with MiXCR; each CDR3 protein has one entry. The sample has some 150,000 distinct CDR3 sequences, about a quarter seen once. What was sequenced was PBMCs. The receptor set was obtained from a human donor in good health (CMV status not recorded). Some clones in this sample may be carry-over from other donors' samples. CDR3s include the opening cysteine and the closing phenylalanine or tryptophan. D genes are given only for firm matches. Clone size, where shown, is once, few, many, or a class for clones that have expanded.

len	d_gene	v_gene	abundance	j_gene	CDR3aa
16	TRBD2	TRBV6-2/TRBV6-3	.	TRBJ2-7	CASTSPGLAGVYEQYF
16	TRBD2	TRBV6-6	many	TRBJ2-1	CASSSGLAGGLNEQFF
18	TRBD2	TRBV6-5	.	TRBJ2-5	CASSYSMGTSGEQETQYF
12	TRBD2	TRBV30	.	TRBJ2-3	CAWSPGGDAQYF
16	TRBD2	TRBV7-9	many	TRBJ2-3	CASSSRLAGGPDTQYF
14	.	TRBV6-2/TRBV6-3	.	TRBJ1-5	CASSYVGVRQPQHF
15	TRBD2	TRBV28	few	TRBJ2-1	CASSSSGTSSSAQFF
11	.	TRBV12-3/TRBV12-4	.	TRBJ2-1	CASSSGNEQFF
14	TRBD1	TRBV12-3/TRBV12-4	.	TRBJ2-7	CASTPSGQGYEQYF
10	.	TRBV29-1	.	TRBJ2-3	CSGTADTQYF
15	.	TRBV20-1	few	TRBJ1-5	CSAWGQVGDNQPQHF
15	.	TRBV7-2	many	TRBJ2-7	CASSLEPGTSYEQYF
17	TRBD2	TRBV7-2	.	TRBJ2-7	CASSFRTSGRAGYEQYF
16	.	TRBV11-2	few	TRBJ2-7	CASSLDTGASAYEQYF
14	.	TRBV7-3	few	TRBJ2-2	CASSLRVNAGELFF
14	TRBD1	TRBV28	many	TRBJ1-1	CASRPVPGQGAAFF
13	.	TRBV12-3/TRBV12-4	.	TRBJ1-5	CASSPNPDQPQHF
12	.	TRBV19	.	TRBJ1-2	CASRPTGTLYTF
16	.	TRBV7-6	.	TRBJ2-1	CASSLALLPGGNEQFF
14	.	TRBV20-1	.	TRBJ2-5	CSALGQNGGETQYF
15	.	TRBV29-1	.	TRBJ1-1	CSVVPLSTGGTEAFF
12	.	TRBV6-5	few	TRBJ1-1	CASSILGAQAFF
17	TRBD2	TRBV20-1	.	TRBJ2-7	CSARVPSGGAGSYEQYF
12	.	TRBV6-6	.	TRBJ2-7	CASSYQNYEQYF
15	.	TRBV20-1	.	TRBJ2-5	CSARVRVVYQETQYF